These 3 T cell receptor beta chains were sequenced from one sample in a study of cytomegalovirus exposure and HLA in healthy donors. Assay used: immunoSEQ multiplex PCR; TCRdb lists only in-frame clones, some missing. The sample holds more than 200,000 clones, 87% seen once. Material for sequencing was PBMCs. Receptors originate from a man younger than 30 in good health and CMV-seropositive.

DNA of the CDR3: TGTGCCAACTCGGACAGGGAAGCCGGGGAGCTGTTTTTT. It translates to CANSDREAGELFF. The genes are TRBV6-5 and TRBJ2-2, with 8 bases lining up with TRBD1. Per germline, CDR1 MNHEY and CDR2 SVGAGI. V lost 10 bases to trimming and J lost 6 bases; unmatched junction nucleotides: 7. The CDR3 has 13 residues.

This chain joins TRBV7-8 and TRBJ2-3; a possible D gene is TRBD2 (6 bases). Germline V CDR1 and CDR2: SGHVS, FQNEAQ. The V end was cut by 5 bases, the J end by 3 bases, with 15 bases between. The CDR3 consists of 15 residues. CDR3 DNA: TGTGCCAGCAGCCCCTCCGGAGGGAGTACAGATACGCAGTATTTT. Amino acid sequence: CASSPSGGSTDTQYF.

This clone came up once. The CDR3 region is CAWTVGDGTDTQYF. The CDR3 nucleotides are TGTGCCTGGACCGTGGGTGACGGCACAGATACGCAGTATTTT. The V gene is TRBV30, the J gene TRBJ2-3; D is unclear. The V gene lost 4 bases and the J gene lost 1 base, with 12 bases spanning the gap. The germline V gene encodes CDR1 GTSNPN and CDR2 SVGIG (reference sequence). CDR3 length: 14 amino acids.